These T cell receptor beta chains were read from a single sample in a study of blood T cell repertoires in COVID-19. The assay was immunoSEQ multiplex PCR, and TCRdb's table has in-frame clones only and misses some. Of some 200,000 clones listed, 75% to 85% were seen once; the top ten hold about 11%. Specimen: peripheral blood. These receptors were collected from a woman aged 35 to 49 with COVID-19, enrolled during active disease. Each CDR3 is given with its conserved first and last residue. A D gene is named only where the DNA matches it firmly. The listing skips clone size in some rows; elsewhere it reads once, few, many or a size class.

TRBV6-6,TRBD1,15,TRBJ2-1,once,CASSSGTGKIDEQFF,TGTGCCAGCAGTTCCGGGACAGGGAAGATCGATGAGCAGTTCTTC
TRBV7-3,TRBD2,13,TRBJ2-5,few,CASSREGQETQYF,TGTGCCAGCAGCCGGGAGGGTCAAGAGACCCAGTACTTC
TRBV7-9,.,15,TRBJ1-1,few,CASSFRSLSNTEAFF,TGTGCCAGCAGCTTTCGGTCCTTATCAAACACTGAAGCTTTCTTT
TRBV13,.,15,TRBJ1-6,.,CASSLVGGYNSPLHF,TGTGCCAGCAGCTTAGTGGGGGGTTATAATTCACCCCTCCACTTT
TRBV7-7,.,19,TRBJ1-5,few,CASSLAAGSKSALNQPQHF,TGTGCTAGCAGCTTAGCGGCAGGGTCTAAGTCTGCCCTAAATCAGCCCCAGCATTTT
TRBV7-3,.,16,TRBJ1-1,.,CASSSGGQTRGTEAFF,TGTGCCAGCAGCTCTGGCGGACAGACCCGGGGCACTGAAGCTTTCTTT
TRBV9,TRBD2,14,TRBJ2-1,.,CASSRSSGRYEQFF,TGTGCCAGCAGCAGGTCGAGCGGGAGGTATGAGCAGTTCTTC
TRBV2,TRBD1,12,TRBJ1-2,few,CASLPGGGGYTF,TGTGCCAGCTTACCAGGGGGCGGGGGCTACACCTTC
TRBV9,.,13,TRBJ1-1,.,CASSEGHFTEAFF,TGTGCCAGCAGCGAGGGACACTTCACTGAAGCTTTCTTT
TRBV6-5,.,15,TRBJ1-2,.,CASLWIGGAEDGYTF,TGTGCCAGCCTGTGGATAGGGGGTGCGGAGGATGGCTACACCTTC
TRBV29-1,.,13,TRBJ2-7,.,CSVEGGSAYEQYF,TGCAGCGTTGAGGGGGGATCTGCCTACGAGCAGTACTTC
TRBV3-1/TRBV3-2,.,15,TRBJ2-5,.,CASSPTVASVETQYF,TGTGCCAGCAGCCCCACTGTGGCTAGCGTCGAGACCCAGTACTTC
TRBV15,TRBD1,18,TRBJ2-5,.,CATSRDDGLRQGRETQYF,TGTGCCACCAGCAGAGATGACGGACTCCGACAGGGGCGAGAGACCCAGTACTTC
TRBV2,TRBD1,18,TRBJ1-2,many,CASSEDSLTGTSIYGYTF,TGTGCCAGCAGCGAGGACTCCTTGACAGGGACCTCGATCTATGGCTACACCTTC
TRBV5-4,TRBD2,15,TRBJ2-1,once,CASSPTSGSYNEQFF,TGTGCCAGCAGCCCAACTAGCGGGAGCTACAATGAGCAGTTCTTC
TRBV3-1/TRBV3-2,.,15,TRBJ2-7,.,CASSQGLASSYEQYF,TGTGCCAGCAGCCAAGGTCTAGCGAGCTCCTACGAGCAGTACTTC
TRBV18,.,14,TRBJ1-1,few,CASSPGDMNTEAFF,TGTGCCAGCTCACCAGGAGATATGAACACTGAAGCTTTCTTT
TRBV6-5,.,14,TRBJ1-2,.,CASSPPGGDYGYTF,TGTGCCAGCAGCCCCCCCGGTGGTGACTATGGCTACACCTTC
TRBV7-8,TRBD1,15,TRBJ1-4,.,CASSPRDRGHEKLFF,TGTGCCAGCAGCCCCCGGGACAGGGGACATGAAAAACTGTTTTTT
TRBV5-3,TRBD2,20,TRBJ2-5,.,CARSLDAFGAGGHLQETQYF,TGTGCCAGAAGCTTGGATGCCTTTGGGGCGGGAGGCCATCTCCAAGAGACCCAGTACTTC
TRBV11-2,TRBD2,15,TRBJ2-1,.,CASSSGLAVYNEQFF,TGTGCCAGCAGCTCGGGACTAGCGGTGTACAATGAGCAGTTCTTC
TRBV19,.,13,TRBJ1-1,.,CASSIERNTEAFF,TGTGCCAGTAGTATAGAGAGGAACACTGAAGCTTTCTTT
TRBV6-5,.,13,TRBJ1-6,few,CASSWTLNSPLHF,TGTGCCAGCAGCTGGACTCTCAATTCACCCCTCCACTTT
TRBV3-1/TRBV3-2,.,18,TRBJ2-6,once,CASSPRTAIVSGANVLTF,TGTGCCAGCAGCCCTCGGACAGCTATAGTTTCTGGGGCCAACGTCCTGACTTTC
TRBV6-5,.,14,TRBJ1-2,.,CASSTAQLTYGYTF,TGTGCCAGCAGTACTGCACAGTTAACTTATGGCTACACCTTC
TRBV5-1,.,14,TRBJ1-6,.,CASSFEAKNSPLHF,TGCGCCAGCAGCTTCGAAGCAAAAAATTCACCCCTCCACTTT
TRBV9,.,13,TRBJ2-5,.,CASNRGSQETQYF,TGTGCCAGCAATAGGGGGAGCCAAGAGACCCAGTACTTC
TRBV19,TRBD2,16,TRBJ2-5,.,CASSLWTSGREETQYF,TGTGCCAGTAGTTTATGGACTAGCGGGAGGGAAGAGACCCAGTACTTC
TRBV14,.,13,TRBJ1-1,.,CASSLGQNTEAFF,TGTGCCAGCAGTTTGGGACAGAACACTGAAGCTTTCTTT
TRBV19,TRBD2,14,TRBJ2-1,.,CATTRLAGVAEQFF,TGTGCTACCACCCGGCTAGCGGGAGTCGCTGAGCAGTTCTTC
TRBV15,TRBD2,15,TRBJ2-4,.,CATSRGEGVGGIQYF,TGTGCCACCAGCAGAGGGGAGGGCGTTGGAGGCATTCAGTACTTC
TRBV2,TRBD1,13,TRBJ2-7,.,CASSGTGIGEQYF,TGTGCCAGCAGTGGGACAGGGATCGGCGAGCAGTACTTC
TRBV30,TRBD2,16,TRBJ2-4,.,CAWNTGLAGVGNIQYF,TGTGCCTGGAATACGGGACTAGCGGGAGTTGGAAACATTCAGTACTTC
TRBV19,.,14,TRBJ2-7,.,CASRTRDTAYEQYF,TGTGCCAGTAGAACTCGCGATACCGCCTACGAGCAGTACTTC
TRBV9,.,14,TRBJ1-2,.,CASSWTGVGYGYTF,TGTGCCAGCAGTTGGACCGGGGTCGGCTATGGCTACACCTTC
TRBV3-1/TRBV3-2,TRBD2,16,TRBJ2-5,.,CASSQGRLAGGETQYF,TGTGCCAGCAGCCAAGGGCGGCTAGCGGGGGGTGAGACCCAGTACTTC
TRBV4-1,TRBD1,14,TRBJ1-2,.,CASSQDDRGYGYTF,TGCGCCAGCAGCCAAGATGACAGGGGCTATGGCTACACCTTC
TRBV24-1,TRBD2,15,TRBJ2-1,.,CATSDAGLADNEQFF,TGTGCCACCAGTGATGCGGGACTAGCGGACAATGAGCAGTTCTTC
TRBV28,TRBD1,16,TRBJ1-5,.,CASRSVLGQDNQPQHF,TGTGCCAGCAGAAGCGTCCTAGGACAGGATAATCAGCCCCAGCATTTT